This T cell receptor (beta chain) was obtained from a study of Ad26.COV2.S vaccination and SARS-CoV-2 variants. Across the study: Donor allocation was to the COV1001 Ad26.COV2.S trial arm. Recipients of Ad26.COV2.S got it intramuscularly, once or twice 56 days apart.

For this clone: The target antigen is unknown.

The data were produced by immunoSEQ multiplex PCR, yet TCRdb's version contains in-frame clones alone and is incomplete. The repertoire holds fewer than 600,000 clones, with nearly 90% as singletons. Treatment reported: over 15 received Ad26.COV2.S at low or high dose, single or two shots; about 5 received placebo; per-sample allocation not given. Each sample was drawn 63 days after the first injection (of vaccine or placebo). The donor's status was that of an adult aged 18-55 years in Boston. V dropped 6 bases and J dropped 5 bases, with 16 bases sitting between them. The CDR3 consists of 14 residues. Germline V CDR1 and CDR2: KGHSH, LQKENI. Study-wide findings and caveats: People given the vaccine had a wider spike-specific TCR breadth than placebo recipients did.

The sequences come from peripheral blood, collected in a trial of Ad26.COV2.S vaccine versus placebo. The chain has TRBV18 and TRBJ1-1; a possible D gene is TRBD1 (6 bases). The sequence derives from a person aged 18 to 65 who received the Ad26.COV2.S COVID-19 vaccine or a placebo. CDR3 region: CASSQLQGVTEAFF. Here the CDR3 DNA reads TGTGCCAGCTCCCAACTACAGGGCGTTACTGAAGCTTTCTTT.